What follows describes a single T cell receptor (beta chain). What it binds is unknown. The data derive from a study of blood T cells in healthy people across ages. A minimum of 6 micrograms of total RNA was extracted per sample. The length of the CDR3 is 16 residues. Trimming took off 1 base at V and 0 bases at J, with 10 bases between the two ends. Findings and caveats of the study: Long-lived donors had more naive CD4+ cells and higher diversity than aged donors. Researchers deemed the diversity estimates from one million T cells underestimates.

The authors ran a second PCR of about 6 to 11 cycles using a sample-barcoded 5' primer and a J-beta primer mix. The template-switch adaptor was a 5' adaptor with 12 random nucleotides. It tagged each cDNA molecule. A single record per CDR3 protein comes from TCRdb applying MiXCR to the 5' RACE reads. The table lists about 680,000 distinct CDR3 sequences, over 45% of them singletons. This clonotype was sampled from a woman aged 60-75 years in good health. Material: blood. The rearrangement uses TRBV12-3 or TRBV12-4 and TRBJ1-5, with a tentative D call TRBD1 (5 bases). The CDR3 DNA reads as TGTGCCAGCAGTTTAGGTTCAGGGTATAGCAATCAGCCCCAGCATTTT. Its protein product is CASSLGSGYSNQPQHF.